This TCR beta chain came from a study of T cell changes during pregnancy in multiple sclerosis. Produced via immunoSEQ multiplex PCR; TCRdb's table is partial and in-frame only. Of approximately 41,000 clones in the sample, 90% were seen once. Trimming took 6 bases from V and 3 from J, leaving 10 bases between them. The CDR3 extends over 13 amino acids. Germline CDR1 and CDR2: MRHNA and SNTAGT. The sequence derives from a female donor with multiple sclerosis, enrolled in a pregnancy study. The genes are TRBV6-4 and TRBJ2-3, with TRBD2 as a possible D gene (6 bases). The sequences come from CD8+ T cells from peripheral blood mononuclear cells, collected in the first trimester of pregnancy. CDR3 protein: CASSPGGTDTQYF. CDR3 in DNA: TGTGCCAGCAGCCCCGGGGGTACAGATACGCAGTATTTT.